This is a list of T cell receptor beta chains from one sample in a study of blood T cell repertoires in COVID-19. Data came from immunoSEQ multiplex PCR; TCRdb stores just in-frame clones and leaves some out. The sample lists 95,000 to 150,000 clones; 80% to 95% were seen once. Material: peripheral blood. These receptors were taken from a man aged 50-60 years with COVID-19, enrolled during active disease. CDR3s include the opening cysteine and the closing phenylalanine or tryptophan. Fields, in order: CDR3 length, D gene, V gene, J gene, clone size, CDR3 DNA, CDR3 protein. The D gene is left open where the match is weak. Expanded clones are given a class, and other clones once, few, many or no size at all.

cdr3_length: 15
d_call: TRBD1
v_call: TRBV2
j_call: TRBJ1-2
clone_size: .
cdr3_nt: TGTGCCAGCAGTGAATATAGGGGGCACAACTATGGCTACACCTTC
cdr3_aa: CASSEYRGHNYGYTF

cdr3_length: 15
d_call: TRBD2
v_call: TRBV19
j_call: TRBJ2-3
clone_size: .
cdr3_nt: TGTGCCAGTAGACCGACTAGCGGGAGGGCAGATACGCAGTATTTT
cdr3_aa: CASRPTSGRADTQYF

cdr3_length: 12
d_call: .
v_call: TRBV5-1
j_call: TRBJ2-1
clone_size: .
cdr3_nt: TGCGCCAGCAGCTTGTCAGGTCTTGAGCAGTTCTTC
cdr3_aa: CASSLSGLEQFF

cdr3_length: 14
d_call: TRBD1
v_call: TRBV28
j_call: TRBJ1-5
clone_size: .
cdr3_nt: TGTGCCAGCAGTCCCGACAGGGCGAATCAGCCCCAGCATTTT
cdr3_aa: CASSPDRANQPQHF

cdr3_length: 16
d_call: TRBD1
v_call: TRBV19
j_call: TRBJ2-2
clone_size: .
cdr3_nt: TGTGCCAGTAGTACTTACGGGACAGGGCGGACCGGGGAGCTGTTTTTT
cdr3_aa: CASSTYGTGRTGELFF

cdr3_length: 15
d_call: .
v_call: TRBV9
j_call: TRBJ2-5
clone_size: .
cdr3_nt: TGTGCCAGCAGCGTAGGTAACGGGGTAAGAGAGACCCAGTACTTC
cdr3_aa: CASSVGNGVRETQYF

cdr3_length: 18
d_call: TRBD1
v_call: TRBV5-6
j_call: TRBJ1-2
clone_size: .
cdr3_nt: TGTGCCAGCAGGCTACCCCGGACAGGGGGCGGAAGGGGCTATGGCTACACCTTC
cdr3_aa: CASRLPRTGGGRGYGYTF

cdr3_length: 15
d_call: .
v_call: TRBV5-1
j_call: TRBJ1-1
clone_size: .
cdr3_nt: TGCGCCAGCAGCGGAACCGGGACACCCAACACTGAAGCTTTCTTT
cdr3_aa: CASSGTGTPNTEAFF

cdr3_length: 13
d_call: TRBD2
v_call: TRBV3-1/TRBV3-2
j_call: TRBJ2-1
clone_size: .
cdr3_nt: TGTGCCAGCAGCCAGAGCGGGGGAAATGAGCAGTTCTTC
cdr3_aa: CASSQSGGNEQFF

cdr3_length: 14
d_call: TRBD1
v_call: TRBV6-2/TRBV6-3
j_call: TRBJ2-4
clone_size: .
cdr3_nt: TGTGCCAGCAGTGGGACAGGGTCCTTAGGGATTCAGTACTTC
cdr3_aa: CASSGTGSLGIQYF

cdr3_length: 13
d_call: .
v_call: TRBV3-1/TRBV3-2
j_call: TRBJ1-2
clone_size: .
cdr3_nt: TGTGCCAGCAGCCAACCTGACAACGATGGCTACACCTTC
cdr3_aa: CASSQPDNDGYTF

cdr3_length: 14
d_call: .
v_call: TRBV4-3
j_call: TRBJ2-1
clone_size: .
cdr3_nt: TGCGCCAGCAGCCAATCTCCGGGACTCAATGAGCAGTTCTTC
cdr3_aa: CASSQSPGLNEQFF

cdr3_length: 16
d_call: .
v_call: TRBV27
j_call: TRBJ1-3
clone_size: once
cdr3_nt: TGTGCCAGCAGTGGGGGAGGGCAGAGCTCTGGAAACACCATATATTTT
cdr3_aa: CASSGGGQSSGNTIYF

cdr3_length: 13
d_call: .
v_call: TRBV6-6
j_call: TRBJ2-2
clone_size: .
cdr3_nt: TGTGCCAGCAGTTACTCGTCGACCGGGGAGCTGTTTTTT
cdr3_aa: CASSYSSTGELFF

cdr3_length: 12
d_call: .
v_call: TRBV24-1
j_call: TRBJ1-2
clone_size: .
cdr3_nt: TGTGCCACCAGTGCTGGGGCTGGTGGCTACACCTTC
cdr3_aa: CATSAGAGGYTF

cdr3_length: 16
d_call: .
v_call: TRBV11-1
j_call: TRBJ1-2
clone_size: .
cdr3_nt: TGTGCCAGCAGCTCCGGACACCTCGTCCCCCCTTATGGCTACACCTTC
cdr3_aa: CASSSGHLVPPYGYTF

cdr3_length: 16
d_call: TRBD2
v_call: TRBV6-2/TRBV6-3
j_call: TRBJ2-1
clone_size: .
cdr3_nt: TGTGCCAGCAGTTACTGGGAGGGAGGGCCCGACGGTGAGCAGTTCTTC
cdr3_aa: CASSYWEGGPDGEQFF

cdr3_length: 13
d_call: .
v_call: TRBV25-1
j_call: TRBJ2-1
clone_size: once
cdr3_nt: TGTGCCAGCGAGGGTGGGTCCGACAATGAGCAGTTCTTC
cdr3_aa: CASEGGSDNEQFF

cdr3_length: 15
d_call: .
v_call: TRBV11-2
j_call: TRBJ1-1
clone_size: once
cdr3_nt: TGTGCCAGCAGCTTAGAGGGGCTTTTGAACACTGAAGCTTTCTTT
cdr3_aa: CASSLEGLLNTEAFF

cdr3_length: 18
d_call: TRBD2
v_call: TRBV28
j_call: TRBJ2-6
clone_size: .
cdr3_nt: TGTGCCAGCAGGGGGACTAGCGGGAGGGCCACTGGGGCCAACGTCCTGACTTTC
cdr3_aa: CASRGTSGRATGANVLTF

cdr3_length: 15
d_call: TRBD1
v_call: TRBV7-9
j_call: TRBJ1-3
clone_size: .
cdr3_nt: TGTGCCAGCAGCTCCACAGGGGTGTACGGAAACACCATATATTTT
cdr3_aa: CASSSTGVYGNTIYF

cdr3_length: 15
d_call: .
v_call: TRBV18
j_call: TRBJ2-5
clone_size: .
cdr3_nt: TGTGCCAGCTCACCTCGGCCAGGATCCCAAGAGACCCAGTACTTC
cdr3_aa: CASSPRPGSQETQYF